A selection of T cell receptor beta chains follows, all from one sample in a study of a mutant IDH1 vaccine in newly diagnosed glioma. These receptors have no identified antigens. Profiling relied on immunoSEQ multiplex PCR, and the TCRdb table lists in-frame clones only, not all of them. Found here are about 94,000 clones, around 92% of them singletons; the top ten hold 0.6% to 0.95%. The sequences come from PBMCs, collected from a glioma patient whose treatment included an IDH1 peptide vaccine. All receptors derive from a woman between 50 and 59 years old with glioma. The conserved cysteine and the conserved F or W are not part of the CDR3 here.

CDR3 protein: ASSSDRPYNYGYT; J gene: TRBJ1-2; V gene: TRBV28
CDR3 protein: ASSQGQGQLIVEKLF; J gene: TRBJ1-4; V gene: TRBV19
CDR3 protein: ASSVEGLPRGGELF; J gene: TRBJ2-2; V gene: TRBV9
CDR3 protein: ASSLDRRYGYT; J gene: TRBJ1-2; V gene: TRBV19
CDR3 protein: ASPSKRSDNEQF; J gene: TRBJ2-1; V gene: TRBV2
CDR3 protein: ASSSWASFEQY; J gene: TRBJ2-7; V gene: TRBV28
CDR3 protein: ASSRDSLEAF; J gene: TRBJ1-1; V gene: TRBV7-9
CDR3 protein: ASSLVLMPDTQY; J gene: TRBJ2-3; V gene: TRBV5-1
CDR3 protein: ASSRAAVGFSTDTQY; J gene: TRBJ2-3; V gene: TRBV9
CDR3 protein: ASSQVGAESTDTQY; J gene: TRBJ2-3; V gene: TRBV4-2
CDR3 protein: ASSFGGLGSGANVLT; J gene: TRBJ2-6; V gene: TRBV5-4
CDR3 protein: ASSSPAGTLQETQY; J gene: TRBJ2-5; V gene: TRBV28
CDR3 protein: ASRIPGGNSPLH; J gene: TRBJ1-6; V gene: TRBV4-1
CDR3 protein: ASSPRGLAGGTDTQY; J gene: TRBJ2-3; V gene: TRBV9
CDR3 protein: ASSPWGEGPHEQY; J gene: TRBJ2-7; V gene: TRBV28
CDR3 protein: ASSEGSGRNYGYT; J gene: TRBJ1-2; V gene: TRBV2
CDR3 protein: ASSLDRTSGRGEQF; J gene: TRBJ2-1; V gene: TRBV5-1
CDR3 protein: ASSPSTGDETQY; J gene: TRBJ2-5; V gene: TRBV4-2
CDR3 protein: ASSPDRSSYNSPLH; J gene: TRBJ1-6; V gene: TRBV4-1
CDR3 protein: AISESGGRTEAF; J gene: TRBJ1-1; V gene: TRBV10-3
CDR3 protein: ASSGSGSTRDEQF; J gene: TRBJ2-1; V gene: TRBV9
CDR3 protein: ASSLTGGNQPQH; J gene: TRBJ1-5; V gene: TRBV6-6
CDR3 protein: ASSVVGLGEQY; J gene: TRBJ2-7; V gene: TRBV7-2
CDR3 protein: ASSLGLAAPLEQY; J gene: TRBJ2-7; V gene: TRBV5-4
CDR3 protein: ASSALAGTDTQY; J gene: TRBJ2-3; V gene: TRBV6-1
CDR3 protein: ASSPVAGEVYEQY; J gene: TRBJ2-7; V gene: TRBV9
CDR3 protein: ASSHQGTGLYTEAF; J gene: TRBJ1-1; V gene: TRBV7-9
CDR3 protein: ASRKREPDTQY; J gene: TRBJ2-3; V gene: TRBV5-1
CDR3 protein: ASTLSGVAGPTSYEQY; J gene: TRBJ2-7; V gene: TRBV28
CDR3 protein: ASSPRDIISYNEQF; J gene: TRBJ2-1; V gene: TRBV7-9
CDR3 protein: ASSPPGQGEAEAF; J gene: TRBJ1-1; V gene: TRBV18
CDR3 protein: ASPRDSPSGANVLT; J gene: TRBJ2-6; V gene: TRBV7-9
CDR3 protein: ASSQDPSGRGNEQF; J gene: TRBJ2-1; V gene: TRBV4-1
CDR3 protein: ASSPPPPGPYNEQF; J gene: TRBJ2-1; V gene: TRBV28
CDR3 protein: SVHRGTGNTIY; J gene: TRBJ1-3; V gene: TRBV29-1
CDR3 protein: ASSYTGGTEAF; J gene: TRBJ1-1; V gene: TRBV6-5
CDR3 protein: ASSLARGSGTYEQF; J gene: TRBJ2-1; V gene: TRBV5-4
CDR3 protein: ASSVGEFNQPQH; J gene: TRBJ1-5; V gene: TRBV9
CDR3 protein: SVYRGYEQY; J gene: TRBJ2-7; V gene: TRBV29-1
CDR3 protein: ASSENPASTDTQY; J gene: TRBJ2-3; V gene: TRBV2
CDR3 protein: AISASDRLGNTIY; J gene: TRBJ1-3; V gene: TRBV10-3
CDR3 protein: ASSATSGRTDTQY; J gene: TRBJ2-3; V gene: TRBV10-2
CDR3 protein: ASSFFLGGNIQY; J gene: TRBJ2-4; V gene: TRBV28
CDR3 protein: ASSPAYEQY; J gene: TRBJ2-7; V gene: TRBV7-9
CDR3 protein: ASSLSWTGAREQF; J gene: TRBJ2-1; V gene: TRBV5-1
CDR3 protein: ASSPSDRYRTEAF; J gene: TRBJ1-1; V gene: TRBV14
CDR3 protein: ASRGTSGIDTQY; J gene: TRBJ2-3; V gene: TRBV19
CDR3 protein: ASSMGAGVGNTEAF; J gene: TRBJ1-1; V gene: TRBV5-1
CDR3 protein: ASSWGTGEEETQY; J gene: TRBJ2-5; V gene: TRBV5-1
CDR3 protein: RSNQPQH; J gene: TRBJ1-5; V gene: TRBV9
CDR3 protein: ASSRRKFQGTKNIQY; J gene: TRBJ2-4; V gene: TRBV21-1
CDR3 protein: ASSLPTGTEAF; J gene: TRBJ1-1; V gene: TRBV28
CDR3 protein: ASSSDWRGTGELF; J gene: TRBJ2-2; V gene: TRBV28
CDR3 protein: ASSRKESYGYT; J gene: TRBJ1-2; V gene: TRBV11-2
CDR3 protein: ASSQGGRRVSTDTQY; J gene: TRBJ2-3; V gene: TRBV4-1
CDR3 protein: ASRPGLAGGNEQF; J gene: TRBJ2-1; V gene: TRBV28
CDR3 protein: SVPGVGAYEQY; J gene: TRBJ2-7; V gene: TRBV29-1